One T cell receptor beta chain is described in this entry. The antigen is unknown. Germline V CDR1 and CDR2: LNHDA, SQIVND (reference sequence). The CDR3 covers 11 residues. V lost 9 bases to trimming and J lost 7 bases, with 12 bases between them. The data belong to a study of T-cell memory formation after mild COVID-19. General observations from the study: Second-wave clones with a day 37 peak had unconfirmed SARS-CoV-2 specificity. CD4/CD8 balance held among clones contracting day 15 to 85, and later expanders leaned CD4+. Some clones that responded turned up in pre-infection memory, which suggests that cross-reactive memory joined in.

TCRdb re-analysed the 5' RACE reads in MiXCR, keeping a single row per CDR3 protein. The repertoire holds 250,000 to 350,000 distinct CDR3 sequences, about 16% seen once, with roughly 23% in the top ten. Material: PBMCs or a T cell subset sorted from them (not recorded which). The receptor was isolated from a man aged 18 to 35 who had mild COVID-19 (a few samples of this study predate the infection). Cell type and time point are not known. The chain uses TRBV19 and TRBJ1-1; a possible D gene is TRBD1 (6 bases). In nucleotides, the CDR3 is TGTGCCAGCTATACGGACAGTGAAGCTTTCTTT. Translating gives CASYTDSEAFF.